This TCR beta chain was sequenced for a study of liver allograft versus peripheral blood T cells. Study context: Recipients' peripheral blood T cell receptor repertoires were compared with those in transplanted livers. Findings and limits, study-wide: It was reported that the T cell receptor repertoires found inside liver allografts differed from those that were detected in peripheral blood.

By proportion, this clonotype is medium-sized. Its antigen is not known. Unmatched junction bases numbered 10, after V lost 6 bases and J lost 10 bases. The CDR3 extends over 13 amino acids. CDR1 DFQATT and CDR2 SNEGSKA come from the germline V gene (reference sequence). TCRdb recomputed calls from the reads with MiXCR, one row per CDR3 protein. The repertoire includes about 1,900 distinct CDR3 sequences, more than 14% of them detected once, and around 9% sits in the top ten. This clonotype was sampled from a human patient who had a liver transplant. Some of these T cells may belong to the graft donor. The V gene is TRBV20-1, the J gene TRBJ2-1; 9 nucleotides match TRBD2. This CDR3 is CSAVSGGRGEQFF. CDR3 DNA sequence: TGCAGTGCGGTTAGCGGGGGCAGAGGGGAGCAGTTCTTC.